These 27 T cell receptor beta chains were sequenced from one sample in a study of blood T cell repertoires in COVID-19. Sequencing was performed with immunoSEQ multiplex PCR; in TCRdb, only in-frame clones are kept and a portion is missing. The sample carries approximately 310,000 clones, over 75% recorded once. Sequenced: peripheral blood. The receptor set was obtained from a woman in her forties or fifties who had recovered from COVID-19.

This clone has just a few counts. The V call is TRBV30, the J call TRBJ1-2, with TRBD1 matching over 7 bases. The CDR3 spans 13 residues. Germline lookup yields CDR1 GTSNPN and CDR2 SVGIG (reference sequence). V dropped 5 bases and J dropped 5; count of bases not matched to a gene: 8. The CDR3 protein is CAWAADRVYGYTF. The CDR3 DNA sequence: TGTGCCTGGGCCGCAGACAGGGTGTATGGCTACACCTTC. The whole variable domain, filled in from reference TRBV30 and TRBJ1-2, reads SQTIHQWPATLVQPVGSPLSLECTVEGTSNPNLYWYRQAAGRGLQLLFYSVGIGQISSEVPQNLSASRPQDRQFILSSKKLLLSDSGFYLCAWAADRVYGYTFGSGTRLTVV.

This clone is a singleton in its sample. The rearrangement joins TRBV7-2 to TRBJ1-2; D is unclear. The CDR3 sequence is 16 residues long. The V and J ends lost 4 bases and 0 bases respectively, with 15 bases between them. CDR1 and CDR2 from the germline V gene are SGHTA and FQGNSA. The CDR3 loop is CASSYPGRPSNYGYTF. The CDR3 DNA sequence: TGTGCCAGCAGCTATCCCGGGAGACCCTCTAACTATGGCTACACCTTC.

This clone has a handful of counts. The rearrangement joins TRBV4-1 to TRBJ2-2; D perhaps matches TRBD1 (6 bases). Deletions cut 5 bases from V and 3 bases from J, with 13 bases between. CDR1 and CDR2 from the germline V gene are MGHRA and YSYEKL. The CDR3 has 15 amino acids. The CDR3, as DNA: TGCGCCAGCAGCTTCAGGGGCCGGGACACCGGGGAGCTGTTTTTT. This codes for CASSFRGRDTGELFF.

V and J are TRBV4-3 and TRBJ1-6; D possibly corresponds to TRBD1 (5 bases). Germline V gene sequence: CDR1 LGHNA, CDR2 YSLEER. V was clipped by 4 bases and J by 5 bases, with 15 bases between them. The CDR3 loop spans 16 amino acids. CDR3 coding DNA: TGCGCCAGCAGCCTTAGTCCACAGGTGCATAATTCACCCCTCCACTTT. Amino acid sequence: CASSLSPQVHNSPLHF.

V gene TRBV3-1 (or the pseudogene TRBV3-2) combines with J gene TRBJ2-5; 12 nucleotides agree with TRBD2. Germline CDR1 is LGHDT and CDR2 is YNNKEL (reference sequence). This CDR3 has 16 amino acids. The trim removed 3 bases at V and 1 base at J, leaving 3 bases unmatched. DNA of the CDR3: TGTGCCAGCAGCCACCAGACTAGCGGGGGCCAAGAGACCCAGTACTTC. This encodes CASSHQTSGGQETQYF.

V usage is TRBV27 and J usage is TRBJ2-7; 10 nucleotides line up with TRBD1. This CDR3 is 14 amino acids long. The ends lost 5 bases at V and 2 bases at J; junction bases unmatched: 3. CDR1 and CDR2 from the germline V gene are MNHEY and SMNVEV (reference sequence). The CDR3 bases are TGTGCCAGCAGTCCGGACAGGGGGGCCTACGAGCAGTACTTC. As protein: CASSPDRGAYEQYF.

This sequence joins TRBV30 and TRBJ1-1, with D hard to call. This CDR3 region has 14 residues. The V and J ends lost 0 bases and 6 bases respectively, with 14 bases between them. The germline gives CDR1 GTSNPN, CDR2 SVGIG (reference sequence). The chain's CDR3 is CAWSVLLRSPEAFF. For the CDR3, the DNA is TGTGCCTGGAGTGTACTCCTGAGAAGTCCTGAAGCTTTCTTT.

The chain has TRBV28 and TRBJ1-1; 7 bases map to TRBD1. The V gene end was trimmed by 2 bases and the J gene end by 0 bases; junction bases not matched to a gene: 6. Germline V CDR1 and CDR2: MDHEN, SYDVKM. This CDR3 comprises 16 residues. The CDR3 DNA is TGTGCCAGCAGTTTACTGGCAGGGGGAATGAACACTGAAGCTTTCTTT. It specifies CASSLLAGGMNTEAFF.

This chain uses TRBV3-1 (or the pseudogene TRBV3-2) with TRBJ1-6; 8 bases are shared with TRBD1. The CDR3 has 16 amino acids. Germline assignment: CDR1 LGHDT and CDR2 YNNKEL (reference sequence). The junction had 13 bases not matched to a gene; V was cut back by 7 bases and J by 8 bases. Here the CDR3 DNA reads TGTGCCAGCACATTGGCCGGAGGACAGGGCCATTCACCCCTCCACTTT. It specifies CASTLAGGQGHSPLHF.

This chain links TRBV29-1 with TRBJ1-5; tentative D call: TRBD1 (6 bases). The ends were cut back, 4 bases at V and 11 bases at J, with 18 bases in the middle. Germline V CDR1 and CDR2: SQVTM, ANQGSEA. The CDR3 is made up of 13 amino acids. CDR3 sequence: CSVGGGGQGAQHF. DNA for the CDR3: TGCAGCGTTGGGGGAGGGGGGCAAGGAGCCCAGCATTTT.

This clone was seen a few times. The chain combines TRBV19 with TRBJ1-1, with D tentatively TRBD1 (6 bases). V was cut by 9 bases and J by 4 bases, with 15 bases left in between. The CDR3 is 13 amino acids. The germline gives CDR1 LNHDA, CDR2 SQIVND (reference sequence). CDR3 region: CASQDRWSTEAFF. The CDR3 DNA follows: TGTGCCAGCCAAGACAGGTGGTCCACTGAAGCTTTCTTT.

This clone came up a few times. CDR3 sequence (DNA): TGTGCCAGCAGCCCAGGGGTCGGGAATTCACCCCTCCACTTT. This translates into CASSPGVGNSPLHF. The rearrangement uses TRBV3-1 (or the pseudogene TRBV3-2) and TRBJ1-6; D perhaps matches TRBD1 (6 bases). The CDR3 has 14 amino acids. Trimming shortened V by 4 bases and J by 7 bases, and 11 bases separated the two germline ends. In germline, CDR1 is LGHDT, CDR2 YNNKEL (reference sequence).

V usage is TRBV5-1 and J usage is TRBJ1-4, with D hard to call. Germline V gene data show CDR1 as SGHRS and CDR2 as YFSETQ. The CDR3 has 11 amino acids. Trimming left V 1 base short and J 8 bases short, with 3 bases between. The CDR3 here is CASSLPEKLFF. In DNA, the CDR3 is TGCGCCAGCAGCTTGCCGGAAAAACTGTTTTTT.

The rearrangement links TRBV6-1 to TRBJ2-1, with a possible D match to TRBD2 (6 bases). Germline CDR1 and CDR2: MNHNS and SASEGT. V gave up 0 bases and J gave up 0 bases, with 12 bases separating them. The CDR3 spans 17 residues. CDR3 bases: TGTGCCAGCAGTGAAGCCCAGTGGCGGGGCTCCTACAATGAGCAGTTCTTC. Its protein is CASSEAQWRGSYNEQFF.

CDR3 DNA sequence: TGCGCCAGCAGCTTGGAAAGACTGGCCCTCTACAATGAGCAGTTCTTC. This encodes CASSLERLALYNEQFF. V gene TRBV5-1 combines with J gene TRBJ2-1; the D is unclear. This CDR3 region has 16 residues. The germline gives CDR1 SGHRS, CDR2 YFSETQ. V was clipped by 0 bases and J by 3 bases, with 13 bases between them.

The chain carries TRBV2 and TRBJ2-7; 8 bases are a match to TRBD2. This CDR3 comprises 12 residues. Germline V gene data show CDR1 as SNHLY and CDR2 as FYNNEI. The V gene end was trimmed by 6 bases and the J gene end by 6 bases; junction bases not matched to a gene: 4. The CDR3 here is CASSGTRSEQYF. The CDR3 region has the DNA TGTGCCAGCAGCGGGACTAGGAGCGAGCAGTACTTC.

The chain has TRBV6-5 and TRBJ1-4; the D gene is possibly TRBD1 (6 bases). V gave up 4 bases and J gave up 5 bases, with 17 bases separating them. This CDR3 has 16 residues. Germline CDR1 MNHEY, CDR2 SVGAGI. The CDR3 DNA follows: TGTGCCAGCAGTTTAAGGGGAGGGGGTGTAAATGAAAAACTGTTTTTT. Its protein is CASSLRGGGVNEKLFF.

This sequence joins TRBV5-1 and TRBJ2-6, with TRBD1 identical over 10 bases. From germline, CDR1 is SGHRS and CDR2 YFSETQ. There are 17 residues in the CDR3. Trimming at V came to 0 bases and at J to 3 bases, leaving 3 bases not matched to a gene. The CDR3 DNA is TGCGCCAGCAGCTTGGCGGGACAGGGGTTTGGGGCCAACGTCCTGACTTTC. Amino acid sequence: CASSLAGQGFGANVLTF.

The chain uses TRBV28 and TRBJ1-5; 9 bases line up with TRBD1. V gave up 1 base and J gave up 5 bases; unmatched junction bases: 3. This CDR3 has 15 amino acids. Per the germline V gene, CDR1 is MDHEN and CDR2 is SYDVKM. CDR3 DNA: TGTGCCAGCAGTTTATACGGACAGGGGTATCAGCCCCAGCATTTT. Protein sequence: CASSLYGQGYQPQHF.

This chain connects TRBV7-9 to TRBJ2-3; TRBD1 is a possible D gene (6 bases). Germline V gene data show CDR1 as SEHNR and CDR2 as FQNEAQ (reference sequence). This CDR3 has 15 residues. V lost 6 bases and J lost 4, with 17 bases in between. The CDR3 reads CASSLQGSWADTQYF. The CDR3 DNA follows: TGTGCCAGCAGTCTACAGGGCTCTTGGGCAGATACGCAGTATTTT.

The genes are TRBV7-2 and TRBJ1-4; 11 positions agree with TRBD1. The V and J ends lost 5 bases and 7 bases, in that order; junction bases with no gene match: 3. There are 14 residues in the CDR3. The germline V gene encodes CDR1 SGHTA and CDR2 FQGNSA. The CDR3 spells CASSPDRGPEKLFF. DNA for the CDR3: TGTGCCAGCAGCCCGGACAGGGGGCCTGAAAAACTGTTTTTT.

This clone was seen a handful of times. This chain joins TRBV11-3 and TRBJ2-3, with 7 bases fitting TRBD1. This CDR3 has 13 residues. Trimming removed 6 bases from V and 4 bases from J; junction bases left unmatched: 4. Germline CDR1 and CDR2: SGHNT and YENEEA. The CDR3 spells CASRLQGSDTQYF. The CDR3 DNA is TGTGCCAGCAGATTACAGGGGTCAGATACGCAGTATTTT.

J is TRBJ2-1 and V is TRBV7-9, with 10 bases identical to TRBD2. The V gene end was trimmed by 5 bases and the J gene end by 5 bases; junction bases not matched to a gene: 12. This CDR3 region has 17 residues. CDR1 and CDR2 (germline): SEHNR, FQNEAQ (reference sequence). The CDR3 is CASSPPFGLAGDNEQFF. CDR3 nucleotide sequence: TGTGCCAGCAGCCCCCCCTTCGGGCTAGCGGGGGACAATGAGCAGTTCTTC.

The V and J genes are TRBV5-6 and TRBJ2-2, with TRBD2 matching 7 bases. The CDR3 extends over 16 amino acids. Germline V CDR1 and CDR2: SGHDT, YYEEEE. The J segment lost 6 bases and the V segment lost 6 bases, leaving 14 bases of the junction unmatched. The CDR3 region has the DNA TGTGCCAGCACCCTGGGAGGGTACAGGATGGCCGGGGAGCTGTTTTTT. Protein product: CASTLGGYRMAGELFF.

The gene calls are TRBV19 and TRBJ2-6; unclear D gene. Deletions cut 3 bases from V and 0 bases from J, with 12 bases between. Germline V lookup: CDR1 LNHDA, CDR2 SQIVND (reference sequence). The CDR3 covers 17 residues. CDR3 loop: CASSIGRRNSGANVLTF. DNA for the CDR3: TGTGCCAGTAGTATCGGCAGGCGAAACTCTGGGGCCAACGTCCTGACTTTC.

The chain carries TRBV6-5 and TRBJ2-7, with TRBD1 as a possible D gene (5 bases). Germline loops: CDR1 MNHEY, CDR2 SVGAGI. The CDR3 loop spans 14 amino acids. Trimming removed 6 bases at V and 6 bases at J, with 18 bases between. The CDR3 loop is CASRVGQGVSEQYF. The CDR3 DNA follows: TGTGCCAGCAGAGTTGGGCAGGGCGTCAGCGAGCAGTACTTC.

The chain has TRBV18 and TRBJ1-2; 7 bases match TRBD1. The CDR3 runs to 17 residues. V was pared by 1 base and J by 4 bases, with 12 bases of the junction left unmatched. The germline V gene has CDR1 KGHSH and CDR2 LQKENI. The CDR3 loop reads CASSPLLNNRGGYGYTF. In nucleotides, the CDR3 is TGTGCCAGCTCACCACTTCTTAACAACAGGGGCGGCTATGGCTACACCTTC.